This entry is about one T cell receptor (beta chain). Its binding antigen is unknown. No much larger clone is present one base from it, and per-base qualities are unavailable. Using the deep immunoSEQ assay, TCR CDR3 regions were amplified from genomic DNA by multiplex PCR. Genomic DNA extracted from each cell subset was distributed evenly over all wells of several immunoSEQ 96-well plates, and each plate served as one replicate. Each replicate PCR for sorted subsets received roughly 0.2 ug genomic DNA, equal to around 32,000 T cell genomes. The purified libraries were quantified using a Qubit 3.0 fluorometer, sized with a Bioanalyzer 2100, and then quantified again using the KAPA Library Quantification kit. Every immunoSEQ 96-well plate was sequenced on a separate single-read 150-cycle Illumina NextSeq 550 flow cell. Processing in the source paper ran as follows. The immunoSEQ output contained only junctional sequences without quality scores, so filtering could not match that applied to full-length reads. To assign V/J genes and CDR3, sequences were annotated using PyIR, a Python wrapper for IgBLAST v1.9, with IMGT germline references. Reads were removed for weak V/J assignments (E-value above 1e-6), missing CDR3, stop codons, out-of-frame junctions, or ambiguous translated residues. V3J clonotypes were defined as sequences sharing an identical inferred V gene, J gene, and CDR3 amino acid sequence. Percentage overlap between repertoires was computed as shared unique clonotypes divided by the size of the smaller repertoire. Repertoire richness was assessed with RTK rarefaction, the Chao1 estimator, and Recon v2.1 estimates of unobserved clonotypes. Generation probabilities were computed with OLGA for all TCRbeta clonotypes obtained by the gDNA method from a few donors. TCRdb limited this immuneACCESS table to in-frame rearrangements with V and J called. A share of clones is missing; checked studies link under half to unresolved V genes, and the rest is unexplained. That table supplies the V and J calls and clone size; D and trimming were determined from the DNA. The sample data list approximately 640,000 clones, and roughly 88% of these were observed just once. The top ten clonotypes cover 34% of the sample.

Donors were healthy HIV-negative adults with no recently reported acute infections or vaccinations. Every donor was a Caucasian adult living in Nashville, Tennessee, USA. CD8 memory samples were composed of magnetically selected CD45RO+ cells combined with CCR7-negative CD45RA+ effector memory (TemRA) cells. After blood collection by leukapheresis, PBMCs were isolated using Ficoll-Histopaque density gradient centrifugation and then cryopreserved in the vapor phase of liquid nitrogen. Analytical flow cytometry was used to check the purity and quantity of each magnetically sorted T cell population. Each sorted fraction had its genomic DNA isolated and then quantified by UV absorbance on a Nanodrop 2000c. This sample is drawn from a study of shared clonotypes between healthy human individuals (dated by TCRdb to the early 2020s). Notes on the research overall: A couple of women and three men aged 18 to 49 years were included in the cohort. For each donor, CD4 naive and CD4 memory were each run on three plates, CD8 naive on two plates, and CD8 memory on one plate. Between about 0.94 and 8.9 billion PBMCs per donor were obtained by leukapheresis. To increase sequencing depth and limit assay-specific biases, TCR repertoire library preparation and sequencing were carried out by different laboratories using diverse techniques. To estimate repertoire size and how much clonotypes are shared between individuals, the study performed deep sequencing of blood TCR repertoires from five healthy adults.

Taken from cysteine to phenylalanine, the CDR3 has 16 residues. The kept DNA is CDR3 alone, 48 bases in frame from the first base. The germline V gene yields MDHEN for CDR1 and SYDVKM for CDR2. Unmatched junction bases come to 8, with V trimmed by 4 bases and J by 0 bases. Summary of the overall study and its limitations: Clonotypes shared by all four sorted-subset donors showed higher generation probabilities than non-shared clonotypes. Approximately 5% of naive CD4, roughly 3.6% of naive CD8, around 2.3% of memory CD4, and about 0.4% of memory CD8 clonotypes were shared across several donors. Because the study included only a small number of donors, the genetic and exposure-history diversity represented was limited. Based on pairwise subsampling, the degree of clonotype sharing among donors was expected to be affected by sequencing depth. Rarefaction of sorted-subset datasets indicated incomplete sequencing despite the large sequencing depth. Sampling was limited to blood, and TCR repertoires in tissue likely differ from TCR repertoires in blood. Estimated clonotype richness was generally larger for naive than for memory subsets.

The TCR originated in a man in his late teens or twenties in good health. Some clones in this sample may be carry-over from other donors' samples. Sequencing input: memory CD8+ T cells from PBMCs. The cell subset or site label of this sample denotes: CD45RO+ cells pooled with CCR7-negative TemRA cells. The rearranged chain carries TRBV28 and TRBJ2-7, and 8 junctional nucleotides match TRBD2. In nucleotide form, the sequence is TGTGCCAGCAGTTGGGGGGCGAGCGGGAGCTCCTACGAGCAGTACTTC. Its protein reads: CASSWGASGSSYEQYF.